This T cell receptor beta chain was documented in a study of blood T cell repertoires in COVID-19. The wider study: Acute and convalescent COVID-19 specimens originated in the United States, Italy and Spain.

The method was immunoSEQ multiplex PCR; TCRdb's version includes in-frame clones alone and lacks a portion of them. Counted here are about 220,000 clones, about nine tenths occurring once; the ten biggest clones make up over 3%. V dropped 4 bases and J dropped 8; count of bases not matched to a gene: 4. Germline CDR1 reads LNHDA; CDR2 reads SQIVND (reference sequence). The CDR3 runs to 13 residues. A remark on this clone: This sample includes further DNA sequences coding for the same CDR3.

V usage is TRBV19 and J usage is TRBJ1-2; 10 nucleotides line up with TRBD1. The TCR was taken from a middle-aged woman with acute COVID-19. The material sequenced was PBMCs or T cells enriched from blood (not recorded which). DNA for the CDR3: TGTGCCAGTAGTACCCGGGACAGGGGAGGCTACACCTTC. This sequence encodes CASSTRDRGGYTF.